The 25 T cell receptor beta chains presented below share a single source sample, sequenced in a study of beta chain features in type 1 diabetes. Study-wide results and caveats: Type 1 diabetes patients had moderately but significantly shorter TCRB CDR3s in all four CD4+ subsets.

These TCRs' antigens remain unknown. Since all of the isolated RNA was reverse transcribed, expressed TCRB transcripts were what got sequenced. Generated by immunoSEQ multiplex PCR, the TCRdb table keeps only in-frame clones and is missing some. The data show 160,000 or so clones, 7% to 9.5% seen once. The sample consisted of central memory CD4+ T cells from blood. These TCRs come from a woman in her twenties or thirties with type 1 diabetes.

This clone showed up just a few times. This chain's CDR3 is CAGRDGTDTQYF. Written as DNA, the CDR3 is TGTGCCGGGAGGGACGGCACAGATACGCAGTATTTT. The chain links TRBV7-9 to TRBJ2-3, with 7 bases that match TRBD2. Germline V gene data show CDR1 as SEHNR and CDR2 as FQNEAQ (reference sequence). The CDR3 runs to 12 residues. Trimming cost V 11 bases and J 1 base; bases outside gene matches: 3.

The rearrangement joins TRBV6-4 to TRBJ2-2, with a weak D call TRBD2 (6 bases). Germline V gives CDR1 MRHNA, CDR2 SNTAGT. The germline V and J ends were trimmed by 3 bases and 1 base, with 9 bases remaining between them. CDR3 length: 15 residues. This CDR3 is CASSETRGNTGELFF. The CDR3 region has the DNA TGTGCCAGCAGTGAGACTAGGGGGAACACCGGGGAGCTGTTTTTT.

This clone occurred a few times. This chain joins TRBV4-1 and TRBJ2-7; 11 bases agree with TRBD2. The CDR3 is 19 amino acids. The germline V gene has CDR1 MGHRA and CDR2 YSYEKL. With 1 base clipped from V and 3 bases from J, the junction kept 14 bases outside the gene matches. This CDR3 reads CASSQGVVRGLAAVYEQYF. The CDR3, as DNA: TGCGCCAGCAGCCAAGGTGTCGTTCGGGGACTAGCGGCCGTCTACGAGCAGTACTTC.

This clone was seen only a few times. The V call is TRBV5-1, the J call TRBJ2-1, with D maybe TRBD2 (6 bases). The CDR3 contains 15 residues. In germline, CDR1 is SGHRS, CDR2 YFSETQ. Trimming removed 4 bases at V and 0 bases at J, with 11 bases between. CDR3 in amino acids: CASSRDLSSYNEQFF. DNA of the CDR3: TGCGCCAGCAGCCGGGACTTGAGCTCCTACAATGAGCAGTTCTTC.

This rearrangement joins TRBV7-9 to TRBJ2-5, with unresolved D. The germline V gene has CDR1 SEHNR and CDR2 FQNEAQ (reference sequence). The CDR3 has 13 residues. The V end was cut by 2 bases, the J end by 5 bases, with 9 bases between. The chain's CDR3 is CASSLNFGETQYF. DNA for the CDR3: TGTGCCAGCAGCTTAAACTTCGGGGAGACCCAGTACTTC.

This rearrangement joins TRBV5-1 to TRBJ2-1; D ambiguous. Germline V lookup: CDR1 SGHRS, CDR2 YFSETQ. The length of the CDR3 is 14 residues. Trimming stripped 2 bases from V and 7 bases from J, with 13 bases between. The CDR3 loop reads CASSFITVNNEQFF. CDR3 bases: TGCGCCAGCAGCTTTATCACAGTAAATAATGAGCAGTTCTTC.

CDR3 region: CSVGFDPRDRGYNEQFF. DNA of the CDR3: TGCAGCGTTGGATTTGACCCCCGGGACAGGGGTTACAATGAGCAGTTCTTC. This sequence joins TRBV29-1 and TRBJ2-1; 10 bases fit TRBD1. Looked up from germline, CDR1 is SQVTM and CDR2 is ANQGSEA. The CDR3 has 17 amino acids. The V and J ends lost 4 bases and 4 bases, in that order; junction bases with no gene match: 13.

The V and J genes are TRBV5-1 and TRBJ2-5, with TRBD2 matching over 12 bases. The CDR3 runs to 16 residues. The V and J ends lost 4 bases and 1 base, in that order; junction bases with no gene match: 5. Germline V lookup: CDR1 SGHRS, CDR2 YFSETQ. The CDR3 is CASSLGTSGRQETQYF. CDR3 bases: TGCGCCAGCAGCCTAGGGACTAGCGGGCGCCAAGAGACCCAGTACTTC.

The rearrangement links TRBV18 to TRBJ2-7; D unclear. V lost 4 bases to trimming and J lost 2 bases, with 12 bases between them. This CDR3 spans 14 amino acids. Germline V gives CDR1 KGHSH, CDR2 LQKENI. CDR3 coding DNA: TGTGCCAGCTCACTTATGACAAGTACCTACGAGCAGTACTTC. Protein sequence: CASSLMTSTYEQYF.

The chain joins TRBV29-1 to TRBJ2-1; 11 bases align to TRBD2. V gave up 6 bases and J gave up 8 bases; unmatched junction bases: 9. The CDR3 covers 14 residues. CDR1 is SQVTM and CDR2 is ANQGSEA in the germline V gene. This chain's CDR3 is CSVQTSGGLDEQFF. The CDR3 bases are TGCAGCGTCCAAACTAGCGGGGGACTGGATGAGCAGTTCTTC.

The table lists this clone with a few counts. The V and J genes are TRBV6-5 and TRBJ2-7, with TRBD2 as a possible D gene (5 bases). In germline, CDR1 is MNHEY, CDR2 SVGAGI. CDR3 length: 14 residues. Trimming removed 6 bases from V and 5 bases from J, with 17 bases in between. The CDR3 DNA is TGTGCCAGCAGGGCCCTAGTGGGAGACCACGAGCAGTACTTC. This encodes CASRALVGDHEQYF.

This clone came up a few times. This CDR3 reads CASSLVAYNEQFF. The CDR3 region has the DNA TGTGCCAGCAGCTTGGTTGCGTACAATGAGCAGTTCTTC. The chain employs TRBV5-8 and TRBJ2-1; no reliable D call. The CDR3 runs 13 residues. Germline V gene lookup returns CDR1 SGHTS and CDR2 YDEGEE. V dropped 0 bases and J dropped 4 bases, with 5 bases sitting between them.

V gene TRBV5-6 combines with J gene TRBJ2-7; weak D call: TRBD2 (5 bases). This CDR3 has 14 residues. V was cut by 0 bases and J by 2 bases, with 9 bases left in between. Germline CDR1 SGHDT, CDR2 YYEEEE. The CDR3 is CASSLGETPYEQYF. The CDR3 DNA follows: TGTGCCAGCAGCTTGGGGGAGACCCCCTACGAGCAGTACTTC.

The chain uses TRBV2 and TRBJ2-5; D is possibly TRBD1 (6 bases). CDR3 size: 14 residues. Germline lookup yields CDR1 SNHLY and CDR2 FYNNEI. The ends were cut back, 6 bases at V and 0 bases at J, with 11 bases in the middle. CDR3 in DNA: TGTGCCAGCAGCCCAGACAGGAACCAAGAGACCCAGTACTTC. This gives the protein CASSPDRNQETQYF.

This clone was found a few times. The rearrangement uses TRBV7-2 and TRBJ1-1; tentatively, D is TRBD1 (5 bases). The CDR3 length is 13 residues. Germline V CDR1 and CDR2: SGHTA, FQGNSA. V lost 4 bases, J lost 7 bases, and 13 bases lay in between. For the CDR3, the DNA is TGTGCCAGCAGCTCACAGGCGAGAGGTGAAGCTTTCTTT. Translated, it gives CASSSQARGEAFF. The entire variable domain, with the rest obtained from reference TRBV7-2 and TRBJ1-1, is as follows: GAGVSQSPSNKVTEKGKDVELRCDPISGHTALYWYRQSLGQGLEFLIYFQGNSAPDKSGLPSDRFSAERTGGSVSTLTIQRTQQEDSAVYLCASSSQARGEAFFGQGTRLTVV.

This clone has only a few counts. The CDR3 bases are TGTGCCAGCAGAGTCGGACAGTTGAACACTGAAGCTTTCTTT. Translation gives CASRVGQLNTEAFF. The chain couples TRBV6-6 to TRBJ1-1; D possibly corresponds to TRBD1 (6 bases). The germline gives CDR1 MNHNY, CDR2 SVGAGI (reference sequence). With 6 bases removed from V and 0 bases from J, the gap between germline ends came to 11 bases. CDR3 length: 14 residues.

V usage is TRBV19 and J usage is TRBJ2-6; D remains unclear. This CDR3 is 18 amino acids long. Trimming shortened V by 0 bases and J by 0 bases, and 12 bases separated the two germline ends. Per germline, CDR1 LNHDA and CDR2 SQIVND (reference sequence). CDR3 sequence: CASSIDDTSLSGANVLTF. The CDR3 DNA follows: TGTGCCAGTAGTATAGACGACACCTCCCTCTCTGGGGCCAACGTCCTGACTTTC.

This clone has a handful of counts. The chain employs TRBV6-6 and TRBJ2-4, with unresolved D. The CDR3 spans 12 residues. V lost 4 bases, J lost 7 bases, and 8 bases lay in between. Germline CDR1 is MNHNY and CDR2 is SVGAGI (reference sequence). In nucleotides, the CDR3 is TGTGCCAGCAGTTCCAGGCAGAACATTCAGTACTTC. Translated: CASSSRQNIQYF.

The chain recombines TRBV5-5 with TRBJ1-2; D possibly corresponds to TRBD1 (6 bases). The CDR3 is 13 residues long. Germline V gene lookup returns CDR1 SGHKS and CDR2 YYEKEE (reference sequence). Between the trimmed V and J ends, which lost 4 bases and 7 bases, there was a span of 14 bases. The CDR3: CASSAAGARGYTF. CDR3 DNA: TGTGCCAGCAGCGCCGCAGGGGCGCGTGGCTACACCTTC. The full variable domain, with the rest looked up from reference TRBV5-5 and TRBJ1-2, is DAGVTQSPTHLIKTRGQQVTLRCSPISGHKSVSWYQQVLGQGPQFIFQYYEKEERGRGNFPDRFSARQFPNYSSELNVNALLLGDSALYLCASSAAGARGYTFGSGTRLTVV.

The rearrangement links TRBV2 to TRBJ2-1; possibly TRBD2 for D (5 bases). The V and J ends lost 7 bases and 15 bases respectively, with 25 bases between them. The germline CDR1 and CDR2 sequences are SNHLY and FYNNEI. This CDR3 has 14 residues. The CDR3 DNA follows: TGTGCCAGCAAGGGAGCTAGTTTATCGCCCAGCACGTTCTTC. Translated: CASKGASLSPSTFF.

The CDR3 here is CASSRGQGRINEQFF. CDR3 sequence (DNA): TGTGCCAGCAGCCGGGGACAGGGAAGAATCAATGAGCAGTTCTTC. The rearrangement links TRBV27 to TRBJ2-1, with 9 bases identical to TRBD1. The CDR3 has 15 residues. The ends lost 6 bases at V and 6 bases at J; junction bases unmatched: 9. Looked up from germline, CDR1 is MNHEY and CDR2 is SMNVEV (reference sequence).

This clone was picked up a small number of times. The chain uses TRBV7-9 and TRBJ2-2; 13 nucleotides line up with TRBD2. The germline CDR1 and CDR2 sequences are SEHNR and FQNEAQ (reference sequence). Trimming cost V 5 bases and J 6 bases; bases outside gene matches: 9. The CDR3 contains 17 residues. In DNA form, the CDR3 reads TGTGCCAGCAGCCACCGCACTAGCGGGAGGGCCGCCGGGGAGCTGTTTTTT. Translated, it gives CASSHRTSGRAAGELFF.

The gene calls are TRBV10-3 and TRBJ2-7, with unresolved D. The CDR3 has 11 amino acids. The V end was cut by 5 bases, the J end by 6 bases, with 8 bases between. Germline V gene lookup returns CDR1 ENHRY and CDR2 SYGVKD. CDR3 sequence: CAISQAGEQYF. DNA of the CDR3: TGTGCCATCAGTCAGGCTGGCGAGCAGTACTTC.

This clone has a handful of counts. V and J are TRBV7-9 and TRBJ2-1, with 8 nucleotides matching TRBD1. The germline V gene has CDR1 SEHNR and CDR2 FQNEAQ (reference sequence). Trimming cost V 2 bases and J 6 bases; bases outside gene matches: 9. The CDR3 sequence is 16 residues long. The CDR3 loop is CASSLSVDRVLNEQFF. The DNA of the CDR3 is TGTGCCAGCAGCTTAAGCGTGGACAGGGTGCTCAATGAGCAGTTCTTC.

This chain uses TRBV7-9 with TRBJ2-5; 9 nucleotides align to TRBD1. V shed 6 bases and J 1 base; nucleotides not matched to a gene: 6. This CDR3 spans 15 amino acids. Per the germline V gene, CDR1 is SEHNR and CDR2 is FQNEAQ (reference sequence). The CDR3 coding sequence is TGTGCCAGCAGTAAGGGACAGGGTTTCCAAGAGACCCAGTACTTC. Its protein is CASSKGQGFQETQYF. Full variable domain (rest looked up from reference TRBV7-9 and TRBJ2-5): DTGVSQNPRHKITKRGQNVTFRCDPISEHNRLYWYRQTLGQGPEFLTYFQNEAQLEKSRLLSDRFSAERPKGSFSTLEIQRTEQGDSAMYLCASSKGQGFQETQYFGPGTRLLVL.